The 9 T cell receptor beta chains below come from one sample, sequenced in a study of cytotoxic CD8 clonotypes in ibrutinib-treated CLL. Libraries were prepared by immunoSEQ multiplex PCR; TCRdb keeps only in-frame clonotypes and omits some of them. The data contain some 200,000 clones, approximately 70% of them seen just once; the ten biggest clones take up more than 4.5%. Sequences were derived from PBMCs, sampled after 12 months of ibrutinib treatment. These receptors originate from a human donor with chronic lymphocytic leukemia.

This clone was observed once. The chain uses TRBV4-1 and TRBJ2-1; a weak D match, TRBD2 (6 bases). Trimming stripped 2 bases from V and 4 bases from J, with 12 bases between. The CDR3 extends over 15 amino acids. From germline, CDR1 is MGHRA and CDR2 YSYEKL. CDR3 sequence: CASSQLNSGYNEQFF. CDR3 DNA: TGCGCCAGCAGCCAACTAAATAGCGGATACAATGAGCAGTTCTTC.

The genes are TRBV6-5 and TRBJ2-1; 12 positions agree with TRBD2. The CDR3 covers 15 residues. V gave up 4 bases and J gave up 8 bases; unmatched junction bases: 6. Germline V gene sequence: CDR1 MNHEY, CDR2 SVGAGI. CDR3 in amino acids: CASSFAGTSGYEQFF. The CDR3 bases are TGTGCCAGCAGTTTCGCCGGGACTAGCGGGTATGAGCAGTTCTTC.

Points on this clone: One end of the junction does not line up with germline, which may come from a read error. The chain is built from TRBV4-2 and TRBJ2-7, with D perhaps matching TRBD1 (5 bases). The CDR3 covers 15 residues. Germline CDR1 reads LGHNA; CDR2 reads YNFKEQ. The CDR3 DNA reads TGTGCCAGCAGCCAAGCTGTTGGATCAGGGCGACGGTTGGACTTC. Amino acid sequence: CASSQAVGSGRRLDF.

The V call is TRBV9, the J call TRBJ2-1; possibly TRBD1 or TRBD2 for D (5 bases each). The CDR3 is 14 residues long. The germline V gene encodes CDR1 SGDLS and CDR2 YYNGEE. Trimming left V 1 base short and J 4 bases short, with 9 bases between. The CDR3 loop is CASSVMGPYNEQFF. Written as DNA, the CDR3 is TGTGCCAGCAGCGTAATGGGACCATACAATGAGCAGTTCTTC.

Only one count was recorded for this clone. This sequence joins TRBV5-1 and TRBJ2-7; D remains ambiguous. The CDR3 extends over 14 amino acids. Trimming shortened V by 0 bases and J by 3 bases, and 10 bases separated the two germline ends. CDR1 is SGHRS and CDR2 is YFSETQ in the germline V gene. DNA for the CDR3: TGCGCCAGCAGCTTGGCCTACAAAGACTACGAGCAGTACTTC. Translated, it gives CASSLAYKDYEQYF.

V gene TRBV9 combines with J gene TRBJ2-3; D might be TRBD1 (5 bases). Germline assignment: CDR1 SGDLS and CDR2 YYNGEE. Trimming left V 0 bases short and J 2 bases short, with 10 bases between. The CDR3 has 15 amino acids. This CDR3 reads CASSVGGHPTDTQYF. CDR3 nucleotide sequence: TGTGCCAGCAGCGTAGGTGGACACCCCACAGATACGCAGTATTTT.

This rearrangement joins TRBV5-1 to TRBJ2-1, with no clear D. Looked up from germline, CDR1 is SGHRS and CDR2 is YFSETQ. V lost 0 bases and J 7 bases, leaving 8 bases between the germline ends. CDR3 length: 13 amino acids. The chain's CDR3 is CASSLVQYNEQFF. CDR3 sequence (DNA): TGCGCCAGCAGCTTGGTTCAGTATAATGAGCAGTTCTTC.

The V call is TRBV28, the J call TRBJ2-7, with 13 positions matching TRBD2. The CDR3 is 17 amino acids. The V gene end was trimmed by 10 bases and the J gene end by 3 bases; junction bases not matched to a gene: 15. Germline CDR1 reads MDHEN; CDR2 reads SYDVKM. CDR3 sequence reads: CAIQTSGRRGIYYEQYF. CDR3 sequence (DNA): TGTGCCATCCAGACTAGCGGGAGGCGAGGGATCTACTACGAGCAGTACTTC.

V usage is TRBV7-9 and J usage is TRBJ1-5, with D perhaps TRBD1 (6 bases). CDR1 and CDR2 from the germline V gene are SEHNR and FQNEAQ (reference sequence). There are 15 residues in the CDR3. The germline V and J ends were trimmed by 3 bases and 5 bases, with 14 bases remaining between them. CDR3 DNA: TGTGCCAGCAGCTTCACAGAGGACAGCTATCAGCCCCAGCATTTT. Protein product: CASSFTEDSYQPQHF.